This T cell receptor beta chain is drawn from a study of T cells in Graves' hyperthyroidism and ophthalmopathy. The study's findings and limits: In the blood, most expanded thyroid clonotypes above 0.001 appeared as well. With a median lead of approximately 6.4 months before onset, the model predicted ophthalmopathy.

TCR beta CDR3 region amplification was performed from RNA transcripts. First-round RT-PCR of the TCR CDR3 relied on the HTBI primer set. A single record per CDR3 protein comes from TCRdb applying MiXCR to the multiplex PCR reads. The table includes some 510,000 distinct CDR3 sequences, around 21% detected once. Researchers barred patients who had uncontrolled infection, other autoimmune disease, pregnancy or lactation. Used for diagnoses were clinical symptoms, serum thyroxine and TRAb, thyroid ultrasound and orbital computed tomography. In this sample, this clonotype turned up many times. Its antigen is not identified. V was cut by 5 bases and J by 4 bases, with 8 bases left in between. The CDR3 spans 12 residues. Per germline, CDR1 MDHEN and CDR2 SYDVKM.

The sample was blood. This chain uses TRBV28 with TRBJ1-1, with D hard to call. This TCR came from a man between 18 and 29 years old with Graves' hyperthyroidism. CDR3: CASSPRFTEAFF. The CDR3 DNA reads TGTGCCAGCAGTCCGAGGTTCACTGAAGCTTTCTTT.